This T cell receptor (beta chain) is drawn from a study of shared clonotypes between healthy human individuals. About the research overall: Donor composition was a couple of women and three men, aged 18 to 49.

The CDR3 length is 16 residues. Germline V gene lookup returns CDR1 PRHDT and CDR2 FYEKMQ (reference sequence). J lost 4 bases, V lost 5 bases, and 5 bases had no gene match. Study findings and constraints: Non-shared clonotypes had lower generation probabilities than clonotypes shared by all four sorted-subset donors.

Method: immunoSEQ multiplex PCR; TCRdb's copy keeps in-frame clones and lacks some. Of fewer than 3 million clones listed, roughly 90% are singletons. As concerns this clone: Its antigen remains unknown.

The sample comprised naive CD4+ T cells from PBMCs. Described subset: CD45RA+ positively selected. The chain joins TRBV13 to TRBJ2-3, with 14 bases matching TRBD2. The TCR originated in a man between 18 and 29 years old in good health. Some clones in this sample may be carry-over from other donors' samples. The CDR3 DNA sequence: TGTGCCAGCAGCCGGCGACTAGCGGGAGGGCCAGATACGCAGTATTTT. It yields the protein CASSRRLAGGPDTQYF.